The TCR beta chain described here comes from a study of shared clonotypes between healthy human individuals. V shed 1 base and J 4 bases; nucleotides not matched to a gene: 3. Per germline, CDR1 MGHRA and CDR2 YSYEKL. There are 16 residues in the CDR3. Profiled with immunoSEQ multiplex PCR; TCRdb holds only in-frame clones, not every one. Among 950,000 to 1,100,000 clones listed, around 76% were seen once. The donor population consisted of healthy HIV-negative adults with no recent acute infections or vaccinations. The origin of this receptor is a man aged 18-30 years in good health. V usage is TRBV4-1 and J usage is TRBJ2-1; 11 bases line up with TRBD2. Sequencing was done on a sample of memory CD4+ T cells sorted from blood. The subset was: CD45RA-negative fraction. The CDR3 loop reads CASSQASSGRYNEQFF. The DNA for the CDR3 is TGCGCCAGCAGCCAAGCTTCTAGCGGGAGGTACAATGAGCAGTTCTTC.